A selection of T cell receptor beta chains follows, all from one sample in a study of blood T cell repertoires in COVID-19. Clones were read by immunoSEQ multiplex PCR, and TCRdb kept only the in-frame ones, dropping some. Seen here are 200,000 to 300,000 clones, about 91% observed once, and the top ten hold 1.2%. The specimen was PBMCs or T cells enriched from blood (not recorded which). The receptor set was obtained from a woman aged 35 to 49 with acute COVID-19. Both conserved end residues are part of each CDR3. A D gene is named only where the DNA matches it firmly. Size is omitted from some rows. Given values are once, few, many or a class for expanded clones.

cdr3_nt cdr3_aa v_call clone_size d_call j_call
TGTGCCAGTAGTACTTTAGTGTCGGGGGATCAGCCCCAGCATTTT CASSTLVSGDQPQHF TRBV19 NA NA TRBJ1-5
TGTGCCAGCAGTGTCGGACTAGCGGGACCCTACGAGCAGTACTTC CASSVGLAGPYEQYF TRBV28 NA TRBD2 TRBJ2-7
TGTGCCAGTACCCGCGGGAGGGCCAGTGCAGATACGCAGTATTTT CASTRGRASADTQYF TRBV19 NA TRBD2 TRBJ2-3
TGTGCCAGCAGCCTCGACCGGGGGGCGGGAGCAGGGGCTACGGGAAACATTCAGTACTTC CASSLDRGAGAGATGNIQYF TRBV9 NA NA TRBJ2-4
TGTGCCAGCAGCCGCCAAGAGACCCAGTACTTC CASSRQETQYF TRBV5-6 NA NA TRBJ2-5
TGTGCCAGCAGACAGGAAGCAGGGAATGGCTACACCTTC CASRQEAGNGYTF TRBV28 NA NA TRBJ1-2
TGCGCCAGCAGCCAAGATCGCTCACACCAAAATTCACCCCTCCACTTT CASSQDRSHQNSPLHF TRBV4-3 once NA TRBJ1-6
TGTGCCTGGAGTATCCTAGCGGGAGAGGTCAAAAACATTCAGTACTTC CAWSILAGEVKNIQYF TRBV30 NA TRBD2 TRBJ2-4
TGTGCCAGCAGCTTATCCGTCGAGGGCGGGAGGGCCGGTACCTACAATGAGCAGTTCTTC CASSLSVEGGRAGTYNEQFF TRBV7-3 NA TRBD2 TRBJ2-1
TGTGCCAGCTCACCCGAACTCGGTGCATCCGGGTATGGCTACACCTTC CASSPELGASGYGYTF TRBV18 NA NA TRBJ1-2
TGCGCCAGCAGCTTGGCCGGTTTCCTCACAGATACGCAGTATTTT CASSLAGFLTDTQYF TRBV5-1 NA NA TRBJ2-3
TGTGCCAGCAGACTCGGGCGGGGGACCGAAGCTTTCTTT CASRLGRGTEAFF TRBV12-3/TRBV12-4 NA NA TRBJ1-1